The 26 T cell receptor beta chains given below trace back to one sample, sequenced in a study of beta chain features in type 1 diabetes. General study findings and limits: In every one of the four CD4+ subsets, TCRB CDR3s were moderately but significantly shorter in Type 1 diabetes patients.

Sequencing targeted expressed TCRB transcripts, as all isolated RNA had been reverse transcribed. Some clones are missing from TCRdb's copy, which holds only in-frame ones; the method was immunoSEQ multiplex PCR. The repertoire consists of around 710,000 clones, with approximately 13% occurring once and the leading ten covering around 0.12%. These receptors have no identified antigens. Sample: naive CD4+ T cells from blood. These receptors all come from a man aged 25-45 years with type 1 diabetes.

This clone was seen only a few times. The genes are TRBV7-2 and TRBJ2-4, with 10 bases fitting TRBD1. The germline V gene has CDR1 SGHTA and CDR2 FQGNSA. The CDR3 has 15 residues. V dropped 0 bases and J dropped 7; count of bases not matched to a gene: 3. The CDR3 DNA sequence: TGTGCCAGCAGCTTAGCCGGACAGGGGGGGAACATTCAGTACTTC. Amino acids: CASSLAGQGGNIQYF.

This clone was recorded a few times. The rearrangement uses TRBV7-9 and TRBJ1-2; tentative D call: TRBD1 (5 bases). The CDR3 is 13 amino acids. Germline lookup yields CDR1 SEHNR and CDR2 FQNEAQ (reference sequence). V was trimmed by 1 base and J by 6 bases, leaving 9 bases between them. The CDR3 DNA is TGTGCCAGCAGCTTAGGCGGGACTAATGGCTACACCTTC. It translates to CASSLGGTNGYTF.

This clone was detected a few times. The identical CDR3 is also encoded by other nucleotide sequences in the sample. The chain couples TRBV4-3 to TRBJ2-1; 11 bases agree with TRBD1. The germline gives CDR1 LGHNA, CDR2 YSLEER. The CDR3 is 15 residues long. After removal of 3 bases from V and 2 bases from J, the junction contained 0 bases not matched to a gene. CDR3 sequence reads: CASSQGQGAYNEQFF. The CDR3 nucleotides read TGCGCCAGCAGCCAGGGACAGGGGGCCTACAATGAGCAGTTCTTC.

This clone was seen only a few times. The chain is built from TRBV18 and TRBJ1-6; no clear D. This CDR3 spans 13 amino acids. From germline, CDR1 is KGHSH and CDR2 LQKENI. V was pared by 5 bases and J by 8 bases, with 10 bases between. CDR3 loop: CASSGETYSPLHF. DNA for the CDR3: TGTGCCAGCTCAGGAGAGACCTATTCACCCCTCCACTTT.

This clone turned up a few times. CDR3 coding DNA: TGTGCCAGCAGTTACGGTTCGGTTCGGTCCTACAATGAGCAGTTCTTC. Its protein product is CASSYGSVRSYNEQFF. The V gene is TRBV6-5, the J gene TRBJ2-1; no reliable D call. V was cut by 2 bases and J by 1 base, with 12 bases left in between. CDR3 length: 16 amino acids. The germline CDR1 and CDR2 sequences are MNHEY and SVGAGI.

CDR3 sequence: CASSLSSAAVSYEQYF. The CDR3 region has the DNA TGCGCCAGCAGCTTGTCCTCGGCGGCCGTCTCCTACGAGCAGTACTTC. The chain combines TRBV5-1 with TRBJ2-7; no definite D call. The CDR3 is 16 residues long. V was clipped by 1 base and J by 0 bases, with 14 bases between them. Germline V gene sequence: CDR1 SGHRS, CDR2 YFSETQ.

The rearrangement links TRBV13 to TRBJ2-1; D remains ambiguous. CDR3 length: 14 residues. V was clipped by 0 bases and J by 0 bases, with 3 bases between them. Germline CDR1 reads PRHDT; CDR2 reads FYEKMQ (reference sequence). CDR3 amino acids: CASSLGDSYNEQFF. The CDR3, as DNA: TGTGCCAGCAGCTTAGGTGACTCCTACAATGAGCAGTTCTTC.

The V call is TRBV2, the J call TRBJ2-3, with 11 bases that match TRBD2. Per germline, CDR1 SNHLY and CDR2 FYNNEI. Trimming removed 6 bases from V and 6 bases from J; junction bases left unmatched: 11. The CDR3 extends over 16 amino acids. The CDR3 region is CASRPTSGASGDTQYF. The DNA for the CDR3 is TGTGCCAGCAGGCCGACTAGCGGGGCCTCCGGGGATACGCAGTATTTT.

With respect to this clone: Other DNA sequences from this sample encode an identical CDR3 as well. The chain is built from TRBV4-3 and TRBJ1-2; D gene unclear. This CDR3 region has 12 residues. Per germline, CDR1 LGHNA and CDR2 YSLEER. Between the trimmed V and J ends, which lost 0 bases and 4 bases, there was a span of 3 bases. CDR3 region: CASSQEGYGYTF. The CDR3 bases are TGCGCCAGCAGCCAAGAGGGCTATGGCTACACCTTC.

There are a few counts of this clone. The rearrangement joins TRBV21-1 to TRBJ1-5. TRBV21-1 is reported as a pseudogene. The CDR3 sequence is 15 residues long. The CDR3 loop reads CASSKARIYNQPQHF. The CDR3 DNA sequence: TGTGCCAGCAGCAAAGCCCGGATTTACAATCAGCCCCAGCATTTT.

V usage is TRBV18 and J usage is TRBJ1-6, with D unresolved. CDR3 length equals 18 residues. V was shortened by 3 bases and J by 4 bases, with 19 bases between the two germline ends. Germline-derived CDR1 and CDR2 are KGHSH and LQKENI. Here the CDR3 DNA reads TGTGCCAGCTCACCTGGCGCTACGGATTCCACTTATAATTCACCCCTCCACTTT. Translation: CASSPGATDSTYNSPLHF. The variable domain in full, with the rest retrieved from reference TRBV18 and TRBJ1-6, is NAGVMQNPRHLVRRRGQEARLRCSPMKGHSHVYWYRQLPEEGLKFMVYLQKENIIDESGMPKERFSAEFPKEGPSILRIQQVVRGDSAAYFCASSPGATDSTYNSPLHFGNGTRLTVT.

This chain links TRBV28 with TRBJ2-1, with D possibly TRBD1 on 5 matching bases. CDR1 is MDHEN and CDR2 is SYDVKM in the germline V gene. The CDR3 sequence is 15 residues long. The V end lost 5 bases, the J end lost 5 bases, and 16 bases lay between the germline ends. CDR3 sequence reads: CASSVSGFQDNEQFF. CDR3 nucleotides: TGTGCCAGCAGTGTTTCAGGGTTTCAAGACAATGAGCAGTTCTTC.

In this sample, this clone turned up a few times. The junction does not match germline at one end; this may be a read error. The chain uses TRBV7-7 and TRBJ2-5, with D hard to call. Germline V gives CDR1 SSHAT, CDR2 FNYEAQ (reference sequence). CDR3 length: 13 amino acids. The CDR3 loop is CASSLDSGETQYF. The CDR3 nucleotides are TGTGCTAGCAGCTTAGATTCCGGAGAGACCCAGTACTTC.

The gene calls are TRBV4-3 and TRBJ1-2, with 8 bases lining up with TRBD1. CDR3 length: 17 amino acids. Germline CDR1 LGHNA, CDR2 YSLEER. Trimming removed 0 bases from V and 2 bases from J; junction bases left unmatched: 8. CDR3: CASSQDRARGQNYGYTF. CDR3 DNA: TGCGCCAGCAGCCAAGATCGGGCCAGGGGGCAAAACTATGGCTACACCTTC.

This chain uses TRBV12-5 with TRBJ2-5; possibly TRBD1 or TRBD2 for D (5 bases each). CDR1 LGHNT and CDR2 FRNRAP come from the germline V gene. The CDR3 length is 14 residues. V lost 5 bases and J lost 4, with 14 bases in between. This CDR3 is CASGPGPLGETQYF. The CDR3 bases are TGTGCTAGTGGTCCGGGGCCTCTCGGAGAGACCCAGTACTTC.

The chain couples TRBV7-6 to TRBJ1-2, with D unclear. Germline V lookup: CDR1 SGHVS, CDR2 FNYEAQ. CDR3 size: 10 residues. Trimming took 4 bases from V and 6 from J, leaving 3 bases between them. CDR3 DNA sequence: TGTGCCAGCAGCTACAATGGCTACACCTTC. This gives the protein CASSYNGYTF.

This chain connects TRBV20-1 to TRBJ2-5; D is unresolved. The CDR3 length is 11 residues. V gave up 8 bases and J gave up 4 bases, with 11 bases separating them. Looked up from germline, CDR1 is DFQATT and CDR2 is SNEGSKA (reference sequence). CDR3 in amino acids: CSLENGETQYF. Written as DNA, the CDR3 is TGCAGTCTAGAGAACGGAGAGACCCAGTACTTC.

The genes are TRBV4-3 and TRBJ2-2, with no clear D. Looked up from germline, CDR1 is LGHNA and CDR2 is YSLEER. V lost 0 bases and J lost 6, with 17 bases in between. The CDR3 is 17 residues long. The CDR3 DNA is TGCGCCAGCAGCCAAGATAGGCAGAGTCTGCCCCCCGGGGAGCTGTTTTTT. It encodes CASSQDRQSLPPGELFF.

The chain links TRBV9 to TRBJ2-3; perhaps TRBD2 as D (5 bases). The CDR3 length is 14 residues. The V and J ends lost 5 bases and 0 bases respectively, with 10 bases between them. Looked up from germline, CDR1 is SGDLS and CDR2 is YYNGEE. The CDR3 DNA reads as TGTGCCAGCAGAGAGGGATTAAGCACAGATACGCAGTATTTT. It translates to CASREGLSTDTQYF.

Only a few counts were recorded for this clone. The rearrangement links TRBV4-2 to TRBJ1-4, with no clear D. The germline gives CDR1 LGHNA, CDR2 YNFKEQ. V was shortened by 0 bases and J by 5 bases, with 10 bases between the two germline ends. The CDR3 is 15 amino acids. The CDR3 sequence: CASSQDDGLNEKLFF. CDR3 bases: TGTGCCAGCAGCCAAGACGACGGATTAAATGAAAAACTGTTTTTT.

This clone was picked up a small number of times. This chain links TRBV11-3 with TRBJ2-1, with D hard to call. V was pared by 5 bases and J by 0 bases, with 11 bases between. The germline CDR1 and CDR2 sequences are SGHNT and YENEEA. CDR3 length: 15 amino acids. This CDR3 is CASSPGLYSYNEQFF. In nucleotides, the CDR3 is TGTGCCAGCAGCCCAGGCCTTTACTCCTACAATGAGCAGTTCTTC.

In this sample, this clone turned up a few times. The sample carries other DNA sequences with the same CDR3. This rearrangement joins TRBV7-2 to TRBJ1-1; a possible D gene is TRBD1 (6 bases). The CDR3 length is 13 residues. Germline CDR1 is SGHTA and CDR2 is FQGNSA. V was cut by 5 bases and J by 4 bases, with 11 bases left in between. The CDR3 DNA is TGTGCCAGCAGCCCACAGGGTTTCACTGAAGCTTTCTTT. It encodes CASSPQGFTEAFF.

V usage is TRBV7-2 and J usage is TRBJ1-6, with 10 positions matching TRBD1. Per the germline V gene, CDR1 is SGHTA and CDR2 is FQGNSA. The CDR3 is made up of 15 amino acids. Trimming cost V 4 bases and J 4 bases; bases outside gene matches: 1. CDR3 DNA sequence: TGTGCCAGCAGCTGGGACAGGGGATATAATTCACCCCTCCACTTT. Amino acids: CASSWDRGYNSPLHF.

J is TRBJ2-6 and V is TRBV9; 7 bases agree with TRBD1. Per the germline V gene, CDR1 is SGDLS and CDR2 is YYNGEE. V was clipped by 0 bases and J by 0 bases; unmatched bases: 12. The CDR3 has 20 residues. For the CDR3, the DNA is TGTGCCAGCAGCGTAGACCCCCCGGGACAGTTCTTCTCTGGGGCCAACGTCCTGACTTTC. Its translation: CASSVDPPGQFFSGANVLTF.

This clone was seen more than once but under ten times. Other DNA sequences in the same sample also yield this CDR3. The chain recombines TRBV7-2 with TRBJ2-7; D is perhaps TRBD2 (6 bases). The CDR3 sequence is 14 residues long. V gave up 5 bases and J gave up 0 bases, with 11 bases separating them. Germline V lookup: CDR1 SGHTA, CDR2 FQGNSA. CDR3 nucleotides: TGTGCCAGCAGCCCAGGAGGGACCTCCTACGAGCAGTACTTC. Protein sequence: CASSPGGTSYEQYF.

This clone has a handful of counts. The chain uses TRBV11-2 and TRBJ1-6; D perhaps matches TRBD1 (6 bases). The CDR3 loop spans 15 amino acids. Germline loops: CDR1 SGHAT, CDR2 FQNNGV. Trimming stripped 5 bases from V and 6 bases from J, with 14 bases between. The CDR3 nucleotides read TGTGCCAGCAGCGCCCTACAGGGAATTAATTCACCCCTCCACTTT. This codes for CASSALQGINSPLHF.